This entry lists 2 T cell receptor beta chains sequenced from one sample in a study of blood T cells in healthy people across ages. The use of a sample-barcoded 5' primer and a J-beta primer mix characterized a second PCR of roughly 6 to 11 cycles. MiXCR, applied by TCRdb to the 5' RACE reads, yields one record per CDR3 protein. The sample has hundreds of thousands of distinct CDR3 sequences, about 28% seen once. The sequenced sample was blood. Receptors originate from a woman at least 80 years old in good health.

The CDR3 reads CASSLTPGLIYGYTF. CDR3 nucleotides: TGTGCCAGCAGCTTAACCCCGGGACTCATCTATGGCTACACCTTC. The chain carries TRBV7-3 and TRBJ1-2; tentatively, D is TRBD1 (5 bases). This CDR3 has 15 residues. Per the germline V gene, CDR1 is SGHTA and CDR2 is FQGTGA. The V end was cut by 0 bases, the J end by 4 bases, with 12 bases between.

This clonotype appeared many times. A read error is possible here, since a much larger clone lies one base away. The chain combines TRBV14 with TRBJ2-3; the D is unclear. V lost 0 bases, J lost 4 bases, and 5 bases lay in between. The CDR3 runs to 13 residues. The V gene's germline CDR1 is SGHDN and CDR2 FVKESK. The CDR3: CASSQDPPDTQYF. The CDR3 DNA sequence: TGTGCCAGCAGCCAAGATCCGCCAGATACGCAGTATTTT. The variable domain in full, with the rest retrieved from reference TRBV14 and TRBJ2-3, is EAGVTQFPSHSVIEKGQTVTLRCDPISGHDNLYWYRRVMGKEIKFLLHFVKESKQDESGMPNNRFLAERTGGTYSTLKVQPAELEDSGVYFCASSQDPPDTQYFGPGTRLTVL.